Below, 23 T cell receptor beta chains from the same sample are listed, as sequenced in a study of blood T cell repertoires in COVID-19. Some clones are missing from TCRdb's copy, which holds only in-frame ones; the method was immunoSEQ multiplex PCR. The sample carries 250,000 to 350,000 clones, roughly nine tenths recorded once. Input material: PBMCs or T cells enriched from blood (not recorded which). These receptors were taken from a woman in her 30s who had recovered from COVID-19.

The J gene is TRBJ2-7, the V gene TRBV3-1 (or the pseudogene TRBV3-2); TRBD1 agrees at 8 bases. Trimming took 4 bases from V and 2 from J; bases not matched to a gene: 4. The CDR3 sequence is 14 residues long. The germline CDR1 and CDR2 sequences are LGHDT and YNNKEL (reference sequence). This chain's CDR3 is CASSLGQGTYEQYF. The DNA for the CDR3 is TGTGCCAGCAGCCTCGGACAGGGAACCTACGAGCAGTACTTC.

The rearrangement links TRBV18 to TRBJ2-1; 12 nucleotides match TRBD2. Germline V gene data show CDR1 as KGHSH and CDR2 as LQKENI. The CDR3 is 15 residues long. V was clipped by 3 bases and J by 9 bases; unmatched bases: 6. The CDR3 is CASSPRLAGESEQFF. The CDR3 DNA reads as TGTGCCAGCTCACCTAGACTAGCGGGAGAAAGTGAGCAGTTCTTC.

This clone was seen once. The chain uses TRBV19 and TRBJ2-2; D is perhaps TRBD1 (6 bases). The germline V gene has CDR1 LNHDA and CDR2 SQIVND (reference sequence). V lost 11 bases, J lost 0 bases, and 22 bases lay in between. This CDR3 region has 17 residues. This CDR3 reads CAGQATGTHANTGELFF. Written as DNA, the CDR3 is TGTGCCGGGCAAGCGACGGGGACACACGCGAACACCGGGGAGCTGTTTTTT.

The CDR3 DNA follows: TGTGCCAGCAGGGGACAAACAGGTTCTCCAGATACGCAGTATTTT. As protein: CASRGQTGSPDTQYF. J is TRBJ2-3 and V is TRBV28, with a weak D call TRBD1 (6 bases). The CDR3 totals 15 residues. Germline V CDR1 and CDR2: MDHEN, SYDVKM. Trimming took off 6 bases at V and 4 bases at J, with 17 bases between the two ends.

The genes are TRBV6-1 and TRBJ2-2; D perhaps matches TRBD1 (5 bases). V dropped 0 bases and J dropped 1 base, with 21 bases sitting between them. Germline values: CDR1 MNHNS, CDR2 SASEGT. The CDR3 spans 20 residues. The CDR3: CASSEARSIPGNGNTGELFF. CDR3 nucleotide sequence: TGTGCCAGCAGTGAAGCGCGTTCAATTCCAGGGAACGGGAACACCGGGGAGCTGTTTTTT.

A note on this clone: The sample holds other DNA sequences that translate to the same CDR3. The chain links TRBV3-1 (or the pseudogene TRBV3-2) to TRBJ2-2, with 9 bases fitting TRBD2. Trimming removed 0 bases from V and 7 bases from J; junction bases left unmatched: 9. This CDR3 comprises 17 residues. The germline V gene has CDR1 LGHDT and CDR2 YNNKEL (reference sequence). CDR3 sequence: CASSQETSGRAVGELFF. Written as DNA, the CDR3 is TGTGCCAGCAGCCAAGAGACTAGCGGAAGGGCCGTCGGGGAGCTGTTTTTT.

The chain has TRBV11-3 and TRBJ2-7; the D is unclear. Germline V CDR1 and CDR2: SGHNT, YENEEA. V shed 4 bases and J shed 6 bases, with 16 bases lying between them. CDR3 length: 14 residues. CDR3 DNA sequence: TGTGCCAGCAGCTCCCCCATTGCAGGAACCGAGCAGTACTTC. It codes for CASSSPIAGTEQYF.

The V gene is TRBV18, the J gene TRBJ2-7; TRBD2 matches 13 bases. The CDR3 extends over 14 amino acids. V lost 4 bases to trimming and J lost 5 bases; unmatched junction nucleotides: 2. CDR1 KGHSH and CDR2 LQKENI come from the germline V gene. CDR3: CASSQGTSGNEQYF. The DNA of the CDR3 is TGTGCCAGCTCACAAGGGACTAGCGGGAACGAGCAGTACTTC.

V usage is TRBV4-1 and J usage is TRBJ2-5; D call uncertain. The CDR3 has 16 residues. V was cut by 2 bases and J by 1 base, with 14 bases left in between. Germline loops: CDR1 MGHRA, CDR2 YSYEKL. The DNA of the CDR3 is TGCGCCAGCAGCCAACCCCTCAGTCAGCGCCAAGAGACCCAGTACTTC. This translates into CASSQPLSQRQETQYF.

The chain combines TRBV5-4 with TRBJ2-1; D possibly corresponds to TRBD2 (7 bases). The CDR3 has 16 residues. The V and J ends lost 4 bases and 5 bases respectively, with 19 bases between them. The germline V gene has CDR1 SGHNT and CDR2 YYREEE (reference sequence). This CDR3 is CASSLRGGGWDNEQFF. The CDR3 DNA reads TGTGCCAGCAGCCTCCGAGGGGGAGGGTGGGACAATGAGCAGTTCTTC.

The chain carries TRBV10-3 and TRBJ2-7; the match to TRBD1 covers 7 bases. The V segment lost 5 bases and the J segment 0 bases; nucleotides outside the gene matches: 1. The V gene's germline CDR1 is ENHRY and CDR2 SYGVKD. The CDR3 has 13 residues. This CDR3 is CAISRDSSYEQYF. The CDR3 DNA reads as TGTGCCATCAGTAGGGACAGCTCCTACGAGCAGTACTTC.

This chain joins TRBV2 and TRBJ1-6, with D possibly matching TRBD1 (5 bases). The CDR3 covers 15 residues. Germline CDR1 SNHLY, CDR2 FYNNEI. Trimming removed 3 bases from V and 9 bases from J, with 15 bases in between. The CDR3: CASSESQGASSPLHF. The DNA for the CDR3 is TGTGCCAGCAGTGAGTCACAAGGGGCTTCTTCACCCCTCCACTTT.

On this clone: At one end, the junction sequence differs from germline, possibly due to a read error. The chain is built from TRBV9 and TRBJ2-3; maybe TRBD2 (6 bases). The CDR3 covers 12 residues. CDR1 is SGDLS and CDR2 is YYNGEE in the germline V gene. CDR3 residues: CASSEGSTSLNF. The CDR3 DNA reads as TGTGCCAGCAGCGAAGGGTCTACTAGCTTGAATTTT.

The chain combines TRBV27 with TRBJ1-2; D remains unclear. The CDR3 has 13 residues. Germline loops: CDR1 MNHEY, CDR2 SMNVEV (reference sequence). Trimming took 2 bases from V and 7 from J, leaving 11 bases between them. CDR3 bases: TGTGCCAGCAGTTTAATCCGGGGATCTGGCTACACCTTC. It yields the protein CASSLIRGSGYTF.

CDR3 loop: CASSPQTGGKADTQYF. The CDR3 DNA reads as TGTGCCAGCAGCCCCCAGACAGGGGGCAAGGCAGATACGCAGTATTTT. This chain links TRBV7-9 with TRBJ2-3; 10 bases map to TRBD1. Germline V gene data show CDR1 as SEHNR and CDR2 as FQNEAQ (reference sequence). The CDR3 contains 16 residues. Germline trimming cut 5 bases from V and 4 bases from J; bases unmatched to any gene: 9. Based on the CDR3 plus reference TRBV7-9 and TRBJ2-3, the full variable domain is DTGVSQNPRHKITKRGQNVTFRCDPISEHNRLYWYRQTLGQGPEFLTYFQNEAQLEKSRLLSDRFSAERPKGSFSTLEIQRTEQGDSAMYLCASSPQTGGKADTQYFGPGTRLTVL.

This chain joins TRBV3-1 (or the pseudogene TRBV3-2) and TRBJ1-5; TRBD1 matches 7 bases. Germline CDR1 LGHDT, CDR2 YNNKEL (reference sequence). The CDR3 spans 14 residues. Trimming removed 5 bases from V and 2 bases from J; junction bases left unmatched: 3. The CDR3 region is CASSYGQGNQPQHF. The CDR3, as DNA: TGTGCCAGCAGCTACGGACAGGGCAATCAGCCCCAGCATTTT.

With regard to this clone: At one of its ends the junction is not consistent with the germline gene, which may arise from a read error. The rearrangement joins TRBV7-7 to TRBJ2-7, with a tentative D call TRBD2 (7 bases). Germline V gene data show CDR1 as SSHAT and CDR2 as FNYEAQ (reference sequence). The CDR3 is 15 amino acids. The CDR3 protein is CASSLGGGSSYEQYF. For the CDR3, the DNA is TGTGCTAGCAGCTTAGGGGGGGGAAGCTCCTACGAGCAGTACTTC.

The chain is built from TRBV7-8 and TRBJ2-7, with TRBD2 matching 9 bases. This CDR3 comprises 15 residues. Trimming at V came to 4 bases and at J to 0 bases, leaving 4 bases not matched to a gene. Germline loops: CDR1 SGHVS, CDR2 FQNEAQ. CDR3 sequence reads: CASSSNSGSSYEQYF. For the CDR3, the DNA is TGTGCCAGCAGCTCAAATAGCGGGAGCTCCTACGAGCAGTACTTC.

The chain uses TRBV27 and TRBJ2-1; a weak D match, TRBD2 (6 bases). Trimming cost V 2 bases and J 2 bases, with 13 bases left between them. This CDR3 contains 16 residues. Germline assignment: CDR1 MNHEY and CDR2 SMNVEV (reference sequence). The CDR3 loop is CASSLGGSPTYNEQFF. The CDR3 nucleotides read TGTGCCAGCAGTTTAGGAGGGAGCCCAACCTACAATGAGCAGTTCTTC.

This chain connects TRBV7-3 to TRBJ2-1; 8 nucleotides align to TRBD2. The CDR3 is 17 residues long. Germline V gene lookup returns CDR1 SGHTA and CDR2 FQGTGA. The ends lost 5 bases at V and 4 bases at J; junction bases unmatched: 13. The CDR3 nucleotides read TGTGCCAGCAGCCCCCAGGGGAATGCGGGGGGATACAATGAGCAGTTCTTC. The encoded protein is CASSPQGNAGGYNEQFF.

The chain combines TRBV9 with TRBJ2-5, with TRBD2 as a possible D gene (6 bases). V shed 2 bases and J shed 1 base, with 15 bases lying between them. CDR3 length equals 16 residues. The germline gives CDR1 SGDLS, CDR2 YYNGEE. This CDR3 reads CASSVYVGGGQETQYF. The CDR3 DNA is TGTGCCAGCAGCGTTTATGTGGGGGGAGGCCAAGAGACCCAGTACTTC.

This chain uses TRBV19 with TRBJ1-2; 12 nucleotides line up with TRBD1. This CDR3 region has 15 residues. Per germline, CDR1 LNHDA and CDR2 SQIVND (reference sequence). V shed 5 bases, J shed 3 bases, and the junction held 4 bases outside the gene matches. The CDR3 protein is CASSGTGGRDYGYTF. CDR3 in DNA: TGTGCCAGTAGTGGGACAGGGGGCCGGGACTATGGCTACACCTTC.

J is TRBJ2-5 and V is TRBV9; 7 bases line up with TRBD2. The CDR3 runs 15 residues. The V gene end was trimmed by 0 bases and the J gene end by 5 bases; junction bases not matched to a gene: 7. Germline V gives CDR1 SGDLS, CDR2 YYNGEE. This chain's CDR3 is CASSVDGGVGETQYF. CDR3 nucleotide sequence: TGTGCCAGCAGCGTAGATGGGGGGGTCGGGGAGACCCAGTACTTC. The full variable domain, in which reference TRBV9 and TRBJ2-5 provide the parts outside the CDR3, is DSGVTQTPKHLITATGQRVTLRCSPRSGDLSVYWYQQSLDQGLQFLIQYYNGEERAKGNILERFSAQQFPDLHSELNLSSLELGDSALYFCASSVDGGVGETQYFGPGTRLLVL.